One T cell receptor (beta chain) is described in this entry. Antigen: not known. This PCR relied on a set of 60 Vbeta primers and 13 Jbeta primers. Sequencing was performed with immunoSEQ multiplex PCR; in TCRdb, only in-frame clones are kept and a portion is missing. The table has more than 90,000 clones, more than 70% seen once. This entry comes from a study of cytomegalovirus exposure and HLA in healthy donors. The donors gave bone marrow, and they were healthy. Germline trimming cut 6 bases from V and 3 bases from J; bases unmatched to any gene: 8. Germline V lookup: CDR1 MNHNY, CDR2 SVGAGI (reference sequence). The CDR3 contains 15 residues. Study-wide points: A later analysis linked a missense DCLRE1C variant to TCR beta V- and J-gene trimming.

The sequence was obtained from a man aged 30-40 years in good health and CMV-seronegative. The genes are TRBV6-6 and TRBJ1-2, with 9 nucleotides matching TRBD1. The sequenced sample was PBMCs. The CDR3 DNA follows: TGTGCCAGCAGGCCGGACAGGGGCGGGGACTATGGCTACACCTTC. It yields the protein CASRPDRGGDYGYTF.